This TCR beta chain comes out of a study of patients and donors after allogeneic stem cell transplantation. TCRdb processed the RT-PCR reads anew with MiXCR; each CDR3 protein has one entry. Of about a million distinct CDR3 sequences in the sample, more than 15% were seen once. This CDR3 comprises 16 residues. V was pared by 0 bases and J by 5 bases, with 12 bases between. From germline, CDR1 is KGHDR and CDR2 SFDVKD. The TCR comes from a human donor who was either an allogeneic HSCT recipient or a stem cell or donor lymphocyte infusion donor (not recorded which). It is not recorded whose cells these are; they may come from a transplant donor. Sequencing was done on a sample of blood, either unsorted or a sorted T cell fraction (not recorded which). The chain combines TRBV24-1 with TRBJ2-2, with D possibly TRBD2 on 5 matching bases. The CDR3, as DNA: TGTGCCACCAGTGATTTGGGGAGTCGGGGTACCGGGGAGCTGTTTTTT. Translation: CATSDLGSRGTGELFF.